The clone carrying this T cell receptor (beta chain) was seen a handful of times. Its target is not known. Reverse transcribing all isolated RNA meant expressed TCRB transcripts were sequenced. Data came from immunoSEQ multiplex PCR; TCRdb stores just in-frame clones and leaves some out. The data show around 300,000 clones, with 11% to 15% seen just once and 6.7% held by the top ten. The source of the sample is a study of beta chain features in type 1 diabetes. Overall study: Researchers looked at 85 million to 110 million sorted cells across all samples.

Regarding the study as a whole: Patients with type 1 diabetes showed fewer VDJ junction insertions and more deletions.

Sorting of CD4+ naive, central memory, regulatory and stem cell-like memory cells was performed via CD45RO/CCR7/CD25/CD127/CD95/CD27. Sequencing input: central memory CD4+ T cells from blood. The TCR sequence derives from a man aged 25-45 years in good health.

CDR3 sequence: CASSPSGAFGDYGYTF. For the CDR3, the DNA is TGTGCCAGCAGCCCTTCAGGGGCCTTCGGGGACTATGGCTACACCTTC. V usage is TRBV7-2 and J usage is TRBJ1-2; a possible D gene is TRBD1 (6 bases). The CDR3 has 16 amino acids. Trimming pared 5 bases from V and 3 bases from J, leaving 19 bases between. Germline V gene sequence: CDR1 SGHTA, CDR2 FQGNSA.